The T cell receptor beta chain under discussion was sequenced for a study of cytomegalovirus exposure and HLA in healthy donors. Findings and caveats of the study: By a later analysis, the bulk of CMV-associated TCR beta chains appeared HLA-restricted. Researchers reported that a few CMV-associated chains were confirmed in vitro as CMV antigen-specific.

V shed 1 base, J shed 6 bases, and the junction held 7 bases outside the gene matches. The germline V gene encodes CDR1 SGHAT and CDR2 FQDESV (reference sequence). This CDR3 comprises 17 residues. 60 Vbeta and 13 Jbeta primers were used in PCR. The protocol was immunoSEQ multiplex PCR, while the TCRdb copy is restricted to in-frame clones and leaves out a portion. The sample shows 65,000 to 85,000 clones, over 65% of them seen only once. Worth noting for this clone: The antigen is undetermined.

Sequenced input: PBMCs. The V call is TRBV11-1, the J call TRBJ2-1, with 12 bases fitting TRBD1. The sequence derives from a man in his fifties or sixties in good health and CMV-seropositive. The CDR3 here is CASSLGGRGQGANEQFF. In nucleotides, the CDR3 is TGTGCCAGCAGCTTAGGGGGACGGGGACAGGGGGCCAATGAGCAGTTCTTC.